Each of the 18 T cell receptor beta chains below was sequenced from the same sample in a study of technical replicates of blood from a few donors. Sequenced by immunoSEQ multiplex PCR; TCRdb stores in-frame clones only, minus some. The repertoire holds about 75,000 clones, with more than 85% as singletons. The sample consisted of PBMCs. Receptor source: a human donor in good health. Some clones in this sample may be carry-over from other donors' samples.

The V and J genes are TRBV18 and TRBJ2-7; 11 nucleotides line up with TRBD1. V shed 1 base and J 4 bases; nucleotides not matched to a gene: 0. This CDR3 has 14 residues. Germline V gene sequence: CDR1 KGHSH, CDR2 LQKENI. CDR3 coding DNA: TGTGCCAGCTCACCACGGGACAGGGGGTACGAGCAGTACTTC. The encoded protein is CASSPRDRGYEQYF. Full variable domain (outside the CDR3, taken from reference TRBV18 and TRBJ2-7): NAGVMQNPRHLVRRRGQEARLRCSPMKGHSHVYWYRQLPEEGLKFMVYLQKENIIDESGMPKERFSAEFPKEGPSILRIQQVVRGDSAAYFCASSPRDRGYEQYFGPGTRLTVT.

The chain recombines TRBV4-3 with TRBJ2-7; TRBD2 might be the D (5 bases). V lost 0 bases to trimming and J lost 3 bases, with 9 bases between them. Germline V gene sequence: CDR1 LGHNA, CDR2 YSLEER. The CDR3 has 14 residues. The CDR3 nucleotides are TGCGCCAGCAGCCAAGAACGGAGCGGCTACGAGCAGTACTTC. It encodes CASSQERSGYEQYF.

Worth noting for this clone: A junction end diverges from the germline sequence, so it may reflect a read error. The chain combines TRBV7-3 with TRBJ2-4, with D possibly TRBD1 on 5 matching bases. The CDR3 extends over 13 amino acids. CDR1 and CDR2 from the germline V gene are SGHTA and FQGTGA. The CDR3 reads CASSLEAGQLLNF. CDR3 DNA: TGTGCCAGCAGCTTAGAGGCAGGGCAGTTGCTGAACTTC.

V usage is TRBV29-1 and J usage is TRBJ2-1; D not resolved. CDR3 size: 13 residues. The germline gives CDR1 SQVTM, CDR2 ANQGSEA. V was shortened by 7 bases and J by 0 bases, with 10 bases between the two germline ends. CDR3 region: CSGLESSYNEQFF. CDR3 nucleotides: TGCAGCGGATTAGAGAGCTCCTACAATGAGCAGTTCTTC.

CDR3 amino acids: CASSPLGGVGDYGYTF. CDR3 bases: TGTGCCAGCTCACCCCTCGGAGGGGTAGGGGACTATGGCTACACCTTC. The gene calls are TRBV18 and TRBJ1-2, with D possibly being TRBD1 (5 bases). The V end lost 3 bases, the J end lost 3 bases, and 17 bases lay between the germline ends. This CDR3 contains 16 residues. Per germline, CDR1 KGHSH and CDR2 LQKENI.

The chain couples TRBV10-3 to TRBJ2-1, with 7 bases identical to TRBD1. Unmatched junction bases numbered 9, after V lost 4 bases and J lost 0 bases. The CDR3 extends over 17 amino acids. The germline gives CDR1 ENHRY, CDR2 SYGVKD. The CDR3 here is CAISVQTGASSYNEQFF. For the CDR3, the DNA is TGTGCCATCAGTGTTCAAACAGGGGCAAGCTCCTACAATGAGCAGTTCTTC.

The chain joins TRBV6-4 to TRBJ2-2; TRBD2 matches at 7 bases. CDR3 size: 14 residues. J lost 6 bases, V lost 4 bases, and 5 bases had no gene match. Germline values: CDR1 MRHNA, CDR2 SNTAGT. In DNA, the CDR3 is TGTGCCAGCAGTGGGACTAGTCAGGCCGGGGAGCTGTTTTTT. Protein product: CASSGTSQAGELFF.

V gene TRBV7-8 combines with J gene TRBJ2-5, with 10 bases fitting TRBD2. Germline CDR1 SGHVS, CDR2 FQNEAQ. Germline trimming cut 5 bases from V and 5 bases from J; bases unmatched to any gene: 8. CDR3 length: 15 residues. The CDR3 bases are TGTGCCAGCAGCCCCGGGACTAGCGTGTTGGAGACCCAGTACTTC. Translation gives CASSPGTSVLETQYF.

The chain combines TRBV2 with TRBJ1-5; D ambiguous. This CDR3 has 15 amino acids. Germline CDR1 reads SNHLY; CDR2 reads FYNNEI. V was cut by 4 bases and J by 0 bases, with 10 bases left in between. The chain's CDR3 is CASSGRGYSNQPQHF. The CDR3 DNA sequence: TGTGCCAGCAGTGGAAGAGGGTATAGCAATCAGCCCCAGCATTTT.

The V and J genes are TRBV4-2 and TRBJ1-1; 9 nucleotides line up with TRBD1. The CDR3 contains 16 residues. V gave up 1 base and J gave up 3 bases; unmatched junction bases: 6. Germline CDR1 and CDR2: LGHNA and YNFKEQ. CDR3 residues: CASSQGRGQGHTEAFF. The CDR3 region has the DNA TGTGCCAGCAGCCAAGGCAGGGGACAGGGTCACACTGAAGCTTTCTTT.

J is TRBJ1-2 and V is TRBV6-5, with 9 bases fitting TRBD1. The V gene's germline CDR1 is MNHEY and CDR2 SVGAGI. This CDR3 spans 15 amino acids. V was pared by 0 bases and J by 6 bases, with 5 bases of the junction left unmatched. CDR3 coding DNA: TGTGCCAGCAGTTACTCGAGAGGGACAGGGCATGGCTACACCTTC. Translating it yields CASSYSRGTGHGYTF.

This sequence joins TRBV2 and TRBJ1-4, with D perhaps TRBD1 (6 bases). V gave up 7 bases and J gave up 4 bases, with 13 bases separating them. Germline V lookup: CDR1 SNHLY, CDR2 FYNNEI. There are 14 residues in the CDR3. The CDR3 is CASKRQGNNEKLFF. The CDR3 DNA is TGTGCCAGCAAACGTCAGGGGAATAATGAAAAACTGTTTTTT.

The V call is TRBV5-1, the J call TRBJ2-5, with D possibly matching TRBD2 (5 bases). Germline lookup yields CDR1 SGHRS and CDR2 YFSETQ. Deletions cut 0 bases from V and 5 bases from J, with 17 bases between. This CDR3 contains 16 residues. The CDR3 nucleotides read TGCGCCAGCAGCTTGGACGAGGGCCGGGGTTACGAGACCCAGTACTTC. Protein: CASSLDEGRGYETQYF.

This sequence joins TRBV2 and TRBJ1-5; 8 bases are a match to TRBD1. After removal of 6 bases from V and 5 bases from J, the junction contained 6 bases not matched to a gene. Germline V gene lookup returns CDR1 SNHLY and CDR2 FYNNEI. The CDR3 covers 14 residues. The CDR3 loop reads CASSGQGSHQPQHF. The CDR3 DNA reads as TGTGCCAGCAGCGGACAGGGTTCGCATCAGCCCCAGCATTTT.

The CDR3 here is CASSQEPSGGAGTDTQYF. The CDR3 DNA sequence: TGCGCCAGCAGCCAAGAACCTAGCGGGGGGGCGGGGACAGATACGCAGTATTTT. The V gene is TRBV4-3, the J gene TRBJ2-3; 12 bases are shared with TRBD2. From germline, CDR1 is LGHNA and CDR2 YSLEER. The V segment lost 0 bases and the J segment 3 bases; nucleotides outside the gene matches: 7. The CDR3 totals 18 residues.

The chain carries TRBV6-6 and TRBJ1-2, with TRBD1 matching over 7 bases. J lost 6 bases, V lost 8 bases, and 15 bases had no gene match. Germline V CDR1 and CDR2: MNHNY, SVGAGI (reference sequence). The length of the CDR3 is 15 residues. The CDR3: CASYLGKGAVDGYTF. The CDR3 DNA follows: TGTGCCAGCTACCTAGGGAAGGGGGCGGTAGATGGCTACACCTTC.

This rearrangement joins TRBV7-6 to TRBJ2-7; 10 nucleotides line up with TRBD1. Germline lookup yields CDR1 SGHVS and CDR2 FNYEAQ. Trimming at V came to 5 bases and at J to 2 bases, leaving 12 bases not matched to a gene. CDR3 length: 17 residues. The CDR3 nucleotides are TGTGCCAGCAGCCAGGAAGAACCGGGACAGGGGACCTACGAGCAGTACTTC. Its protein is CASSQEEPGQGTYEQYF. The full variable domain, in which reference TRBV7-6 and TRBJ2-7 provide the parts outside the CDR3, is GAGVSQSPRYKVTKRGQDVALRCDPISGHVSLYWYRQALGQGPEFLTYFNYEAQQDKSGLPNDRFSAERPEGSISTLTIQRTEQRDSAMYRCASSQEEPGQGTYEQYFGPGTRLTVT.

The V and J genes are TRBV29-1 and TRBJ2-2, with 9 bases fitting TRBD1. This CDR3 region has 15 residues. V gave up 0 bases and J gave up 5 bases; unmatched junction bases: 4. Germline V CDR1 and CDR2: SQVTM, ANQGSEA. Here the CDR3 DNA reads TGCAGCGTTGAAGAACCGGGACAGGGTACCGGGGAGCTGTTTTTT. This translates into CSVEEPGQGTGELFF.